These 17 T cell receptor beta chains share one sample of origin, sequenced in a study of OX40 agonist ivuxolimab in advanced cancers. The assay was immunoSEQ multiplex PCR, and TCRdb's table has in-frame clones only and misses some. This sample has roughly 70,000 clones; approximately 78% occur once, and the top ten carry roughly 0.4%. Sequenced here: CD4+ or CD8+ T cells sorted from blood, sampled in a trial of the OX40 agonist ivuxolimab. The source of these receptors is an adult with an advanced solid tumor such as melanoma, head and neck, liver or kidney cancer.

This sequence joins TRBV5-1 and TRBJ2-3, with unresolved D. V lost 1 base to trimming and J lost 1 base, with 10 bases between them. Germline V lookup: CDR1 SGHRS, CDR2 YFSETQ. CDR3 length: 15 amino acids. This CDR3 reads CASSLNGVGTDTQYF. The DNA of the CDR3 is TGCGCCAGCAGCTTGAACGGCGTGGGCACAGATACGCAGTATTTT.

The chain recombines TRBV9 with TRBJ1-4; D is possibly TRBD1 (5 bases). With 3 bases removed from V and 3 bases from J, the gap between germline ends came to 15 bases. Germline V gives CDR1 SGDLS, CDR2 YYNGEE. CDR3 length: 16 amino acids. The CDR3 DNA reads as TGTGCCAGCAGCGCCCATCCCGCAGGGCCTAATGAAAAACTGTTTTTT. Its protein product is CASSAHPAGPNEKLFF.

The sample holds one count of this clone. This rearrangement joins TRBV28 to TRBJ1-2; 9 nucleotides line up with TRBD1. The CDR3 runs to 15 residues. CDR1 is MDHEN, CDR2 SYDVKM, per germline. V shed 1 base and J 5 bases; nucleotides not matched to a gene: 5. The CDR3 spells CASSLYVQGAYGYTF. CDR3 sequence (DNA): TGTGCCAGCAGTTTATATGTACAGGGGGCATATGGCTACACCTTC.

The chain couples TRBV5-4 to TRBJ2-1; 7 bases match TRBD2. The V and J ends lost 4 bases and 2 bases, in that order; junction bases with no gene match: 9. Germline assignment: CDR1 SGHNT and CDR2 YYREEE (reference sequence). The CDR3 spans 16 residues. The CDR3 coding sequence is TGTGCCAGCAGCATTGGGGCGGGAGCAACCTACAATGAGCAGTTCTTC. It encodes CASSIGAGATYNEQFF.

This clone was recorded a few times. The chain employs TRBV6-1 and TRBJ2-7, with D perhaps TRBD1 or TRBD2 (5 bases each). This CDR3 spans 13 amino acids. V dropped 5 bases and J dropped 6 bases, with 14 bases sitting between them. The germline gives CDR1 MNHNS, CDR2 SASEGT. The CDR3 DNA is TGTGCCAGCAGTCGGGGCATAAAGGGCGAGCAGTACGTC. Protein: CASSRGIKGEQYV.

V gene TRBV18 combines with J gene TRBJ2-5, with 7 bases identical to TRBD2. This CDR3 is 15 amino acids long. V lost 5 bases to trimming and J lost 5 bases; unmatched junction nucleotides: 11. Germline-derived CDR1 and CDR2 are KGHSH and LQKENI. CDR3 bases: TGTGCCAGCTCAGCGGGACTACCAAGGAGCGAGACCCAGTACTTC. Its protein is CASSAGLPRSETQYF.

This clone ranks as medium-sized. The chain couples TRBV7-2 to TRBJ1-6; weak D call: TRBD1 (5 bases). This CDR3 is built from 13 residues. Trimming left V 5 bases short and J 7 bases short, with 9 bases between. The V gene's germline CDR1 is SGHTA and CDR2 FQGNSA. The CDR3 reads CASSEGPNSPLHF. Written as DNA, the CDR3 is TGTGCCAGCAGCGAGGGACCGAATTCACCCCTCCACTTT.

The chain carries TRBV5-4 and TRBJ2-1, with a weak D call TRBD1 (6 bases). Trimming cost V 3 bases and J 2 bases, with 21 bases left between them. CDR1 and CDR2 from the germline V gene are SGHNT and YYREEE (reference sequence). CDR3 size: 18 residues. The CDR3 sequence: CASSSALTGPNTYNEQFF. DNA for the CDR3: TGTGCCAGCAGCTCGGCCCTGACAGGACCCAACACCTACAATGAGCAGTTCTTC.

The rearrangement links TRBV13 to TRBJ1-5, with D hard to call. CDR3 length: 16 amino acids. Germline lookup yields CDR1 PRHDT and CDR2 FYEKMQ (reference sequence). V was pared by 10 bases and J by 4 bases, with 23 bases between. CDR3 bases: TGTGCCAACAATCGCAAAACCCGGGAGAGTAATCAGCCCCAGCATTTT. This encodes CANNRKTRESNQPQHF.

The chain employs TRBV28 and TRBJ1-1; D call uncertain. The CDR3 covers 12 residues. Per germline, CDR1 MDHEN and CDR2 SYDVKM. Trimming removed 7 bases from V and 2 bases from J, with 8 bases in between. CDR3 bases: TGTGCCAGCATAGCCAGAAACACTGAAGCTTTCTTT. This encodes CASIARNTEAFF.

The rearrangement joins TRBV5-1 to TRBJ1-1, with D unresolved. Germline CDR1 and CDR2: SGHRS and YFSETQ. The CDR3 is 15 residues long. Trimming removed 0 bases at V and 1 base at J, with 10 bases between. The CDR3 DNA follows: TGCGCCAGCAGCTTGGGAGGGCGACAGAACACTGAAGCTTTCTTT. Its translation is CASSLGGRQNTEAFF.

Only one count was recorded for this clone. The chain combines TRBV6-5 with TRBJ2-1; D may be TRBD2 (5 bases). This CDR3 contains 15 residues. V shed 4 bases and J shed 5 bases, with 15 bases lying between them. Germline CDR1 and CDR2: MNHEY and SVGAGI. The CDR3 protein is CASSSPPGIDNEQFF. The CDR3 coding sequence is TGTGCCAGCAGTTCACCCCCCGGGATAGACAATGAGCAGTTCTTC.

In its sample, this clone was seen a few times. J is TRBJ2-5 and V is TRBV25-1, with D perhaps matching TRBD2 (6 bases). This CDR3 comprises 15 residues. Trimming cost V 6 bases and J 7 bases, with 21 bases left between them. CDR1 and CDR2 (germline): MGHDK, SYGVNS. The CDR3 DNA reads as TGTGCCAGCAGCGCCCAGGACCTAACCGGGGGGACCCAGTACTTC. Residues: CASSAQDLTGGTQYF.

The V call is TRBV28, the J call TRBJ2-5; 9 bases agree with TRBD1. The CDR3 is 15 residues long. Germline V gene lookup returns CDR1 MDHEN and CDR2 SYDVKM. The V gene end was trimmed by 5 bases and the J gene end by 3 bases; junction bases not matched to a gene: 7. The CDR3 sequence: CASSPRQGGEETQYF. DNA for the CDR3: TGTGCCAGCAGTCCCCGACAGGGGGGGGAAGAGACCCAGTACTTC.

This clone was seen more than once but under ten times. The gene calls are TRBV19 and TRBJ1-1, with 11 bases identical to TRBD1. Germline-derived CDR1 and CDR2 are LNHDA and SQIVND (reference sequence). Unmatched junction bases numbered 4, after V lost 2 bases and J lost 5 bases. This CDR3 has 15 amino acids. CDR3 in DNA: TGTGCCAGTAGTATAACCGGGACAGGGGGTACTGAAGCTTTCTTT. Translated, it gives CASSITGTGGTEAFF.

V and J are TRBV7-2 and TRBJ2-5; TRBD2 aligns across 8 bases. Germline V gene lookup returns CDR1 SGHTA and CDR2 FQGNSA. This CDR3 contains 17 residues. Losses at the gene ends were 5 bases for V and 3 bases for J; bases not matched to a gene: 14. The CDR3 nucleotides are TGTGCCAGCAGCCGAATACCGGGACTAGGGGGGGAAGAGACCCAGTACTTC. Its translation: CASSRIPGLGGEETQYF.

The V and J genes are TRBV6-6 and TRBJ1-1; D is perhaps TRBD1 (5 bases). The germline V gene encodes CDR1 MNHNY and CDR2 SVGAGI (reference sequence). Deletions cut 1 base from V and 7 bases from J, with 16 bases between. This CDR3 is 15 amino acids long. For the CDR3, the DNA is TGTGCCAGCAGTTACTTCATAGACAGTGGGAGTGAAGCTTTCTTT. Translation gives CASSYFIDSGSEAFF.